These 22 T cell receptor beta chains came from one sample sequenced in a study of early T cells in non-severe SARS-CoV-2 infection. TCRdb ran MiXCR on the 5' RACE reads and lists one entry per CDR3 protein. Of tens of thousands of distinct CDR3 sequences in the sample, around 7% are singletons; the top ten hold roughly an eighth. This specimen was whole blood, taken at baseline. These receptors were obtained from an adult who was a healthcare worker with PCR-confirmed SARS-CoV-2 infection or an uninfected control (not recorded which).

This clonotype was observed at least ten times. Sequence at one end of the junction differs from germline and may be a read error. CDR3 nucleotides: TGTGCCACCAGCAGAGATCTAAGTCGGGTCTTC. This translates into CATSRDLSRVF. The V call is TRBV15, the J call TRBJ2-1, with D hard to call. The CDR3 has 11 amino acids. Germline CDR1 reads LNHNV; CDR2 reads YYDKDF (reference sequence).

This clonotype is judged medium-sized. The chain links TRBV6-5 to TRBJ2-1; no clear D. The CDR3 extends over 15 amino acids. Trimming removed 6 bases at V and 6 bases at J, with 18 bases between. Germline V gene data show CDR1 as MNHEY and CDR2 as SVGAGI. The CDR3 region has the DNA TGTGCCAGCAGCCCCCGGACCCCTCTGGGCAATGAGCAGTTCTTC. Translated: CASSPRTPLGNEQFF.

This clonotype occurred once. The CDR3 DNA follows: TGTGCCAGCAGCCAAGCGGGGAGTAGGCCAGAGACCCAGTACTTC. Its protein is CASSQAGSRPETQYF. This chain links TRBV3-1 with TRBJ2-5; possibly TRBD2 for D (5 bases). This CDR3 is 15 amino acids long. Germline-derived CDR1 and CDR2 are LGHDT and YNNKEL (reference sequence). With 1 base removed from V and 4 bases from J, the gap between germline ends came to 13 bases.

This clonotype was counted many times. The chain joins TRBV4-3 to TRBJ1-2; a weak D match, TRBD1 (5 bases). Trimming removed 1 base at V and 3 bases at J, with 6 bases between. CDR1 is LGHNA, CDR2 YSLEER, per germline. This CDR3 contains 13 residues. The CDR3 sequence is CASSQVGDYGYTF. The CDR3 nucleotides read TGCGCCAGCAGCCAAGTAGGGGACTATGGCTACACCTTC.

The rearrangement uses TRBV10-3 and TRBJ2-1, with D perhaps TRBD1 (6 bases). Germline V lookup: CDR1 ENHRY, CDR2 SYGVKD. The V end lost 0 bases, the J end lost 12 bases, and 18 bases lay between the germline ends. The CDR3 has 15 amino acids. In DNA, the CDR3 is TGTGCCATCAGTGAGTCGACCACCTCAGGGACACCGCAGTTCTTC. Protein product: CAISESTTSGTPQFF.

This clonotype was counted at least ten times. The genes are TRBV5-6 and TRBJ2-1; TRBD2 matches at 13 bases. The length of the CDR3 is 16 residues. V lost 0 bases and J lost 5; bases outside the gene matches: 2. Germline V gene sequence: CDR1 SGHDT, CDR2 YYEEEE. The CDR3 DNA reads as TGTGCCAGCAGCTTGGTGGGGACTAGCGGGGACAATGAGCAGTTCTTC. Translated, it gives CASSLVGTSGDNEQFF.

This clonotype was recorded at least ten times. The CDR3, as DNA: TGTGCCAGCAGTAACCACGCGACAGGGCCCTACGAGCAGTACTTC. As protein: CASSNHATGPYEQYF. The chain uses TRBV6-4 and TRBJ2-7; 7 bases match TRBD1. Germline lookup yields CDR1 MRHNA and CDR2 SNTAGT. V was pared by 5 bases and J by 2 bases, with 9 bases of the junction left unmatched. The length of the CDR3 is 15 residues.

This clonotype is a singleton in its sample. The genes are TRBV10-3 and TRBJ2-7; tentative D call: TRBD2 (5 bases). Germline values: CDR1 ENHRY, CDR2 SYGVKD. The CDR3 loop spans 16 amino acids. V was clipped by 2 bases and J by 4 bases, with 18 bases between them. The chain's CDR3 is CAISETSGATRYEQYF. CDR3 bases: TGTGCCATCAGTGAGACAAGCGGCGCGACCCGTTACGAGCAGTACTTC.

This clonotype was observed many times. The genes are TRBV11-2 and TRBJ2-1; D is uncertain. Germline CDR1 is SGHAT and CDR2 is FQNNGV. The CDR3 contains 14 residues. The V end lost 0 bases, the J end lost 5 bases, and 8 bases lay between the germline ends. The CDR3 region has the DNA TGTGCCAGCAGCTTAGAGTACCGGAACAATGAGCAGTTCTTC. Translating gives CASSLEYRNNEQFF.

This clonotype was detected a few times. This chain joins TRBV7-9 and TRBJ2-2; D might be TRBD1 (6 bases). CDR3 length: 19 amino acids. Germline CDR1 and CDR2: SEHNR and FQNEAQ (reference sequence). V lost 2 bases and J lost 0, with 19 bases in between. The CDR3 DNA reads TGTGCCAGCAGCTTACGCAGGGGCCCCGCTCGTGCGAACACCGGGGAGCTGTTTTTT. Translation: CASSLRRGPARANTGELFF.

The chain carries TRBV6-1 and TRBJ2-3; TRBD1 aligns across 7 bases. Germline lookup yields CDR1 MNHNS and CDR2 SASEGT. Trimming removed 4 bases from V and 3 bases from J; junction bases left unmatched: 10. This CDR3 region has 16 residues. CDR3 nucleotide sequence: TGTGCCAGCAGTGTAACAGGGGCCCTACCTACAGATACGCAGTATTTT. This translates into CASSVTGALPTDTQYF.

Ten or more counts support this clonotype. The V call is TRBV7-3, the J call TRBJ1-6, with 9 bases aligning to TRBD1. V shed 2 bases, J shed 10 bases, and the junction held 9 bases outside the gene matches. Germline lookup yields CDR1 SGHTA and CDR2 FQGTGA. The CDR3 length is 16 residues. Written as DNA, the CDR3 is TGTGCCAGCAGCTTAGGCGGGACAGGGCAGGGATCACCCCTCCACTTT. The encoded protein is CASSLGGTGQGSPLHF. The full variable domain, completed using reference TRBV7-3 and TRBJ1-6, is GAGVSQTPSNKVTEKGKYVELRCDPISGHTALYWYRQSLGQGPEFLIYFQGTGAADDSGLPNDRFFAVRPEGSVSTLKIQRTERGDSAVYLCASSLGGTGQGSPLHFGNGTRLTVT.

This clonotype came up a few times. V is TRBV5-1 and J is TRBJ2-1; 7 positions agree with TRBD1. The trim removed 5 bases at V and 0 bases at J, leaving 5 bases unmatched. The CDR3 contains 15 residues. Germline V CDR1 and CDR2: SGHRS, YFSETQ. CDR3 DNA: TGCGCCAGCAGTTACAGGGGTCCCTCCTACAATGAGCAGTTCTTC. This sequence encodes CASSYRGPSYNEQFF.

This clonotype has ten or more counts. The chain couples TRBV20-1 to TRBJ2-1; the D is unclear. Germline V lookup: CDR1 DFQATT, CDR2 SNEGSKA (reference sequence). The CDR3 runs to 15 residues. Trimming left V 1 base short and J 3 bases short, with 13 bases between. For the CDR3, the DNA is TGCAGTGCTAGAGCGGTGGAAGTTGACTACAATGAGCAGTTCTTC. Protein: CSARAVEVDYNEQFF.

This clonotype appeared many times. The chain links TRBV7-9 to TRBJ2-1; possibly TRBD1 or TRBD2 for D (5 bases each). Germline V gene sequence: CDR1 SEHNR, CDR2 FQNEAQ (reference sequence). V was trimmed by 7 bases and J by 2 bases, leaving 15 bases between them. The length of the CDR3 is 15 residues. The CDR3 reads CASKSGAKPYNEQFF. Written as DNA, the CDR3 is TGTGCCAGCAAGTCCGGGGCGAAACCCTACAATGAGCAGTTCTTC.

This clonotype was picked up many times. The chain has TRBV20-1 and TRBJ1-4; the match to TRBD1 covers 8 bases. The CDR3 is 12 amino acids. Germline CDR1 is DFQATT and CDR2 is SNEGSKA (reference sequence). J gave up 15 bases and V 8 bases, and 14 bases lay outside the gene matches. The CDR3 nucleotides read TGCAGTTCAGGGACAGGCGATGAAGGAGTGTTTTTT. It specifies CSSGTGDEGVFF.

This clonotype has a handful of counts. The chain joins TRBV29-1 to TRBJ2-7; D tentatively fits TRBD1 or TRBD2 (6 bases each). The CDR3 has 14 amino acids. CDR1 is SQVTM and CDR2 is ANQGSEA in the germline V gene. The ends were cut back, 4 bases at V and 5 bases at J, with 18 bases in the middle. The DNA of the CDR3 is TGCAGCGTTGGAGGGTGGGGGGCTAGGCACGAGCAGTACTTC. Protein sequence: CSVGGWGARHEQYF.

This clonotype was recorded many times. This chain uses TRBV28 with TRBJ1-5; unclear D gene. This CDR3 comprises 12 residues. The germline CDR1 and CDR2 sequences are MDHEN and SYDVKM. The V end was cut by 8 bases, the J end by 7 bases, with 12 bases between. The CDR3 sequence is CASRVGLQPQHF. In DNA, the CDR3 is TGTGCCAGCCGGGTAGGGTTGCAGCCCCAGCATTTT.

This clonotype came up a few times. The genes are TRBV5-1 and TRBJ2-2, with 10 bases lining up with TRBD1. Germline CDR1 reads SGHRS; CDR2 reads YFSETQ. J lost 1 base, V lost 4 bases, and 4 bases had no gene match. The length of the CDR3 is 16 residues. The CDR3 loop is CASSVDRGQNTGELFF. CDR3 in DNA: TGCGCCAGCAGCGTTGACAGGGGGCAGAACACCGGGGAGCTGTTTTTT.

This clonotype was picked up many times. The J gene is TRBJ1-1, the V gene TRBV4-3, with D unclear. The germline V gene has CDR1 LGHNA and CDR2 YSLEER. V dropped 0 bases and J dropped 5 bases, with 13 bases sitting between them. The CDR3 is 15 amino acids. CDR3 nucleotides: TGCGCCAGCAGCCAAGATGGCGGGGTAGGAACTGAAGCTTTCTTT. Translating gives CASSQDGGVGTEAFF.

This clonotype was counted between two and nine times. This chain joins TRBV19 and TRBJ2-7, with TRBD1 matching over 12 bases. Per the germline V gene, CDR1 is LNHDA and CDR2 is SQIVND (reference sequence). With V trimmed by 5 bases and J by 6 bases, 8 bases remained unmatched. This CDR3 spans 15 amino acids. CDR3 in DNA: TGTGCCAGTAGTCCGACCGGGACAGGGGGCAGCGAGCAGTACTTC. Translating it yields CASSPTGTGGSEQYF.

This chain uses TRBV12-3 or TRBV12-4 with TRBJ1-2; no reliable D call. Between the trimmed V and J ends, which lost 11 bases and 2 bases, there was a span of 9 bases. The CDR3 spans 11 residues. CDR3 in DNA: TGTGCCGTGGGTTTAAACTATGGCTACACCTTC. Translating it yields CAVGLNYGYTF.